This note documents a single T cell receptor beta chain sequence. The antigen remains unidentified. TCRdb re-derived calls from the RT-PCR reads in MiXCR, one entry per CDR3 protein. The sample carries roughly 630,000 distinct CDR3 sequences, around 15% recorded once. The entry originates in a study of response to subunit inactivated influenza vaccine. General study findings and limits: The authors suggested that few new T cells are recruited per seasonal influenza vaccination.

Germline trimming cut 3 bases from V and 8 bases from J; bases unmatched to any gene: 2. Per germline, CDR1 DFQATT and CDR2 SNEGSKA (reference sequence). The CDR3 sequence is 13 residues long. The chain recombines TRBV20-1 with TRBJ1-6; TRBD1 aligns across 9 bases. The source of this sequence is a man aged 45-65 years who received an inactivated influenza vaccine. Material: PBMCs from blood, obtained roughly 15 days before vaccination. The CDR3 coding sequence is TGCAGTGCTAGGACAGGGGGGGATTCACCCCTCCACTTT. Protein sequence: CSARTGGDSPLHF.